Sequencing of this T cell receptor beta chain was carried out in a study of T cell responses to AZD1222 COVID-19 vaccine. Worth noting for this clone: Its cognate antigen is unknown. The junction departs from germline at one end; a sequencing error may be responsible. This same CDR3 is encoded by further DNA sequences in the sample.

Germline-derived CDR1 and CDR2 are SGHTA and FQGNSA. There are 14 residues in the CDR3. Measured with immunoSEQ multiplex PCR; TCRdb has only the in-frame clones, and not every one. The table includes some 130,000 clones, around 84% detected once. Study results and limitations: Spike-specific TCR breadth and depth were elevated following two AZD1222 doses. Nearly half of spike-specific TCRs reportedly target variant regions that are unmutated in the B.1.351 and B.1.1.7 variants.

The receptor was isolated from an adult in good health. The chain recombines TRBV7-2 with TRBJ1-6; D is ambiguous. The source was peripheral blood, collected on day 0 of AZD1222 vaccination. The CDR3 coding sequence is TGTGCCAGCAGCTGGGATTCTTCGGGTTCACCTCTCCACTTT. Residues: CASSWDSSGSPLHF.